Listed below are T cell receptor beta chains from one sample, sequenced in a study of PD-1 blockade in classical Hodgkin lymphoma. Measured with immunoSEQ multiplex PCR; TCRdb has only the in-frame clones, and not every one. The sample has about 25,000 clones, approximately 84% seen once. This specimen consisted of peripheral blood mononuclear cells (PBMCs), obtained at baseline. The source is a human donor with classical Hodgkin lymphoma. The CDR3 runs from the conserved cysteine through the conserved F or W. The D gene is left open where the match is weak. A row's size may be missing; if present it is once, few, many or a size class.

V gene	D gene	J gene	clone size	CDR3 DNA	CDR3 protein
TRBV7-9	TRBD2	TRBJ2-5	NA	TGTGCCAGCAGCTTCACCGGGGGGGAGACCCAGTACTTC	CASSFTGGETQYF
TRBV6-5	TRBD1	TRBJ1-2	NA	TGTGCCAGCAGTTACTCGAGGGGGCACTATGGCTACACCTTC	CASSYSRGHYGYTF
TRBV7-2	TRBD1	TRBJ2-3	NA	TGTGCCAGCAGCCTCGGGGACAGGTCTCCGTATTTT	CASSLGDRSPYF
TRBV7-9	NA	TRBJ2-5	NA	TGTGCCAGCAGCTTAGTAGGGGACCGCCTGCAGACCCAGTACTTC	CASSLVGDRLQTQYF
TRBV18	NA	TRBJ2-7	NA	TGTGCCAGCTCACCAGAGGCTCCCGCCTACGAGCAGTACTTC	CASSPEAPAYEQYF
TRBV2	NA	TRBJ2-5	NA	TGTGCCATCGGATCTGGGGGAAACAGCAAAGAGACCCAGTACTTC	CAIGSGGNSKETQYF
TRBV19	TRBD1	TRBJ2-7	few	TGTGCCAGTAGTATAGGGGGGACAGGGGCTCTCTACGAGCAGTACTTC	CASSIGGTGALYEQYF
TRBV27	TRBD1	TRBJ2-2	few	TGTGCCAGCAGTTGGACAGGGAAAAGGGCCGGGGAGCTGTTTTTT	CASSWTGKRAGELFF
TRBV6-1	NA	TRBJ2-3	NA	TGTGCCAGCAGTGACCTTTTATGGACGGAGAGCACAGATACGCAGTATTTT	CASSDLLWTESTDTQYF
TRBV7-9	TRBD2	TRBJ2-1	NA	TGTGCCAGCAGCCGAGAGCGGGGGGCCGGGGATGAGCAGTTCTTC	CASSRERGAGDEQFF
TRBV5-1	TRBD1	TRBJ2-3	NA	TGCGCCAGCAGTTCCGGGACAGGGTTATTAGATACGCAGTATTTT	CASSSGTGLLDTQYF
TRBV7-2	NA	TRBJ1-4	NA	TGTGCCAGCAGCCTAACCGCCCGGGATGAAAAACTGTTTTTT	CASSLTARDEKLFF
TRBV6-5	TRBD1	TRBJ2-7	once	TGTGCCAGCAGTTTGTACAGGGGAGCCTACGAGCAGTACTTC	CASSLYRGAYEQYF
TRBV4-3	NA	TRBJ2-1	NA	TGCGCCAGCAGCCAAGATGACACCCGCGGCAATGAGCAGTTCTTC	CASSQDDTRGNEQFF
TRBV5-4	TRBD2	TRBJ2-3	NA	TGTGCCAGCAGCTTGGTGGGGGGGTTCGACACAGATACGCAGTATTTT	CASSLVGGFDTDTQYF
TRBV16	NA	TRBJ2-5	NA	TGTGCCAGCAGCCAATGGGGCAGCCAAGAGACCCAGTACTTC	CASSQWGSQETQYF
TRBV7-6	NA	TRBJ2-3	NA	TGTGCCAGCAGCCGGGGGCAGACCACAGATACGCAGTATTTT	CASSRGQTTDTQYF
TRBV27	NA	TRBJ1-2	once	TGTGCCAGCAGCCGACTTGAGGTGACTGGAAACTATGGCTACACCTTC	CASSRLEVTGNYGYTF
TRBV5-1	TRBD1	TRBJ1-3	NA	TGCGCCAGCAGGCAAACAGGGGCTGGAAACACCATATATTTT	CASRQTGAGNTIYF
TRBV5-1	NA	TRBJ2-7	NA	TGCGCCAGCAGCCCTGCGGAGTTCGGCGAGCAGTACTTC	CASSPAEFGEQYF
TRBV5-5	NA	TRBJ1-6	once	TGTGCCAGCACAGGACAGTCAAATTCACCCCTCCACTTT	CASTGQSNSPLHF
TRBV11-2	NA	TRBJ2-3	NA	TGTGCCAGCAGCTTAGCGGGTACGCAGTATTTT	CASSLAGTQYF
TRBV5-1	NA	TRBJ1-4	once	TGCGCCAGCAGCTTGATCCAGGGCCAAAATGAAAAACTGTTTTTT	CASSLIQGQNEKLFF
TRBV4-2	NA	TRBJ2-1	once	TGTGCCAGCAGCCAAGATGCGGGCTACAATGAGCAGTTCTTC	CASSQDAGYNEQFF
TRBV19	TRBD1	TRBJ2-5	NA	TGTGCCAGTAGTCGTCTGGGACAGGGGCAAGAGACCCAGTACTTC	CASSRLGQGQETQYF
TRBV25-1	NA	TRBJ1-1	few	TGTGCCAGCAGTGAATCGGGCACAGGGCTCACTGAAGCTTTCTTT	CASSESGTGLTEAFF
TRBV7-2	TRBD1	TRBJ2-4	NA	TGTGCCAGCGCCCGACAGGGCGAGTCCAAAAACATTCAGTACTTC	CASARQGESKNIQYF
TRBV27	NA	TRBJ2-7	NA	TGTGCCAGCAGTTTAATAGGGACCTCCGAGCAGTACTTC	CASSLIGTSEQYF
TRBV5-1	NA	TRBJ1-2	NA	TGCGCCAGCAGCTTTCTGGGGCTTAACTATGGCTACACCTTC	CASSFLGLNYGYTF
TRBV10-2	NA	TRBJ1-1	NA	TGCGCCAGCAGTCCCCTCGGGGAGGGCACTGAAGCTTTCTTT	CASSPLGEGTEAFF
TRBV4-3	NA	TRBJ1-2	NA	TGCGCCAGCAGCCAAGGGTCGGACAACTATGGCTACACCTTC	CASSQGSDNYGYTF
TRBV7-9	NA	TRBJ2-3	NA	TGTGCCAGCAGCTTCGAACCGACAGTTCTACCCACAGATACGCAGTATTTT	CASSFEPTVLPTDTQYF
TRBV7-8	TRBD1	TRBJ1-2	NA	TGTGCCAGCAGCTCAGGGACAGGGGGCTACACCTTC	CASSSGTGGYTF
TRBV2	TRBD1	TRBJ1-1	few	TGTGCCAGCAATTGGGGCGGGACAGGGGTCACTGAAGCTTTCTTT	CASNWGGTGVTEAFF
TRBV4-1	NA	TRBJ1-5	NA	TGCGCCAGCAGTTATGGGGGGGAGTCCCAGCCCCAGCATTTT	CASSYGGESQPQHF
TRBV29-1	NA	TRBJ1-2	NA	TGCAGCGTCGTTTCTGGGGGAGGATATGGCTACACCTTC	CSVVSGGGYGYTF
TRBV14	TRBD2	TRBJ2-5	NA	TGTGCCAGCAGCCGGGGACTAGTCCAAGAGACCCAGTACTTC	CASSRGLVQETQYF
TRBV18	NA	TRBJ1-5	NA	TGTGCCAGCTCCGGAGAAGGGGCCCAGCCCCAGCATTTT	CASSGEGAQPQHF
TRBV6-6	NA	TRBJ2-2	NA	TGTGCCAGCAGTCGGGACGGCGAAAGGCTGTTTTTT	CASSRDGERLFF
TRBV25-1	NA	TRBJ1-6	NA	TGTGCCAGCAGTGGTTATAATTCACCCCTCCACTTT	CASSGYNSPLHF
TRBV7-9	TRBD2	TRBJ2-7	NA	TGTGCCAGCAGCCCGAGCGGGCTAGCGGGCTCCTACGAGCAGTACTTC	CASSPSGLAGSYEQYF
TRBV14	TRBD1	TRBJ2-2	NA	TGTGCCAGCAGCCAAGTCGGGACAGGGGCTTCCGGGGAGCTGTTTTTT	CASSQVGTGASGELFF
TRBV4-2	NA	TRBJ2-1	NA	TGTGCCAGCAGCCAAGATGTTGGGGCCGGTGAGCAGTTCTTC	CASSQDVGAGEQFF
TRBV29-1	TRBD2	TRBJ2-3	NA	TGCAGCGTCCGGACTAGCGGGGGGTCCACAGATACGCAGTATTTT	CSVRTSGGSTDTQYF
TRBV5-7	TRBD1	TRBJ1-5	few	TGTGCCAGCAGCTTGAGGACAGGGGGTCGACCCCAGCATTTT	CASSLRTGGRPQHF
TRBV5-1	NA	TRBJ1-4	NA	TGCGCCAGCAGCCAAGGGCCCATGGGGCAAGAAAAACTGTTTTTT	CASSQGPMGQEKLFF
TRBV30	TRBD2	TRBJ2-1	NA	TGTGCCTGGATTAGCGGGGGGGCCTCGAATGAGCAGTTCTTC	CAWISGGASNEQFF
TRBV5-1	TRBD1	TRBJ1-2	NA	TGCGCCAGCAGCTTAGGGGGCGCCGAGGGTAACTATGGCTACACCTTC	CASSLGGAEGNYGYTF
TRBV19	NA	TRBJ2-3	NA	TGTGCCAGTAGTAACCGGGACACCACAGATACGCAGTATTTT	CASSNRDTTDTQYF
TRBV5-1	NA	TRBJ1-3	NA	TGCGCCAGCAGAGTCGGGACTACTGGAAACACCATATATTTT	CASRVGTTGNTIYF
TRBV5-1	NA	TRBJ1-1	NA	TGCGCCAGCCTAATTTTCCCGGGACAAGAAAATGAAGCTTTCTTT	CASLIFPGQENEAFF
TRBV7-9	TRBD1	TRBJ1-1	NA	TGTGCCAGCAGCAAAACAGGGGCTACCACTGAAGCTTTCTTT	CASSKTGATTEAFF
TRBV19	NA	TRBJ2-3	once	TGTGCCAGTAGCTCCGGGACCCCTAGCACAGATACGCAGTATTTT	CASSSGTPSTDTQYF
TRBV6-5	NA	TRBJ2-3	once	TGTGCCAGCAGTTACTCGAGTCACCTTACAGATACGCAGTATTTT	CASSYSSHLTDTQYF
TRBV5-1	NA	TRBJ1-6	NA	TGCGCCAGCAGCCCCGGGGGGACACCTTATAATTCACCCCTCCACTTT	CASSPGGTPYNSPLHF
TRBV6-5	NA	TRBJ1-3	NA	TGTGCCAGCAGAAAACAGGGCCTCTCTGGAAACACCATATATTTT	CASRKQGLSGNTIYF
TRBV5-1	NA	TRBJ1-6	few	TGCGCCAGCAGCTTGGCCAGCGGCGTGACATCGGGTTCACCCCTCCACTTT	CASSLASGVTSGSPLHF